Below, 28 T cell receptor beta chains from the same sample are listed, as sequenced in a study of blood T cells in healthy people across ages. Using a J-beta primer mix together with a sample-barcoded 5' primer, a second PCR was run for roughly 6 to 11 cycles. Each CDR3 protein gets one entry after TCRdb re-called the 5' RACE reads with MiXCR. Found here are fewer than 950,000 distinct CDR3 sequences, under 40% of them singletons; the top ten hold 10% to 15%. The specimen was blood. Receptors originate from a man between 18 and 29 years old in good health.

This clonotype has a handful of counts. The CDR3 reads CASSPWTDSGTEAFF. DNA for the CDR3: TGTGCCAGCAGTCCTTGGACAGACAGCGGCACTGAAGCTTTCTTT. The rearrangement joins TRBV6-6 to TRBJ1-1, with D maybe TRBD1 (6 bases). From germline, CDR1 is MNHNY and CDR2 SVGAGI (reference sequence). V was clipped by 5 bases and J by 4 bases, with 17 bases between them. The CDR3 extends over 15 amino acids.

This clonotype was observed at least ten times. The chain combines TRBV7-9 with TRBJ2-5; D might be TRBD2 (6 bases). Germline V gene data show CDR1 as SEHNR and CDR2 as FQNEAQ (reference sequence). This CDR3 contains 17 residues. V dropped 2 bases and J dropped 5 bases, with 21 bases sitting between them. In DNA, the CDR3 is TGTGCCAGCAGCTTATATCTTGCTCGGGGGTTTAAGGAGACCCAGTACTTC. It specifies CASSLYLARGFKETQYF.

This clonotype has a count of ten or more. The gene calls are TRBV7-2 and TRBJ2-5, with D unresolved. The germline CDR1 and CDR2 sequences are SGHTA and FQGNSA. The V gene lost 2 bases and the J gene lost 0 bases, with 4 bases spanning the gap. There are 13 residues in the CDR3. This CDR3 is CASSLTNQETQYF. In DNA form, the CDR3 reads TGTGCCAGCAGCTTAACTAACCAAGAGACCCAGTACTTC.

The rearrangement joins TRBV20-1 to TRBJ2-5; D is perhaps TRBD2 (6 bases). The CDR3 is 13 amino acids. V was trimmed by 4 bases and J by 1 base, leaving 10 bases between them. Germline CDR1 is DFQATT and CDR2 is SNEGSKA (reference sequence). CDR3 region: CSAKRTTQETQYF. As DNA, the CDR3 is TGCAGTGCTAAGAGGACTACCCAAGAGACCCAGTACTTC.

As for this clonotype: One end of the junction varies from germline; a read error may be responsible. Here the CDR3 DNA reads TGCGCCAGCAGTGAGACCGGGCCGGGACAGGGCACTGAAGTTTTCTTT. It codes for CASSETGPGQGTEVFF. The chain links TRBV10-2 to TRBJ1-1; TRBD1 matches 9 bases. Germline assignment: CDR1 WSHSY and CDR2 SAAADI. This CDR3 has 16 amino acids.

This chain uses TRBV5-1 with TRBJ2-7; 8 bases line up with TRBD1. The germline V gene has CDR1 SGHRS and CDR2 YFSETQ. The CDR3 is 14 amino acids. J was trimmed by 7 bases and V by 7 bases; bases with no gene match: 13. CDR3 in amino acids: CASRLGQGVDEQYF. In DNA, the CDR3 is TGCGCCAGCCGCCTTGGACAGGGAGTCGATGAGCAGTACTTC. The entire variable domain, with the rest obtained from reference TRBV5-1 and TRBJ2-7, is as follows: KAGVTQTPRYLIKTRGQQVTLSCSPISGHRSVSWYQQTPGQGLQFLFEYFSETQRNKGNFPGRFSGRQFSNSRSEMNVSTLELGDSALYLCASRLGQGVDEQYFGPGTRLTVT.

Turning to this clonotype: A much larger clonotype is one base distant, so this may be a read error. The chain uses TRBV15 and TRBJ2-4; unclear D gene. The J call is in doubt because the DNA end fits TRBJ2-7 better. The CDR3 has 14 amino acids. Germline V gives CDR1 LNHNV, CDR2 YYDKDF (reference sequence). CDR3: CATSGDRDPYEQYF. Written as DNA, the CDR3 is TGTGCCACCAGCGGAGATAGAGATCCCTACGAGCAGTACTTC.

This clonotype came up a few times. This chain links TRBV2 with TRBJ2-2, with TRBD2 matching 7 bases. V trimming: 2 bases; J trimming: 7 bases; junction bases outside the gene matches: 7. Germline V CDR1 and CDR2: SNHLY, FYNNEI. This CDR3 contains 15 residues. This chain's CDR3 is CASSERGGPNGELFF. CDR3 nucleotide sequence: TGTGCCAGCAGTGAACGGGGAGGGCCTAACGGGGAGCTGTTTTTT.

In this sample, this clonotype turned up a few times. V and J are TRBV5-1 and TRBJ2-3, with TRBD2 identical over 7 bases. The germline V gene encodes CDR1 SGHRS and CDR2 YFSETQ. The CDR3 sequence is 14 residues long. Unmatched junction bases numbered 3, after V lost 4 bases and J lost 1 base. In DNA form, the CDR3 reads TGCGCCAGCAGCATCGCGGGGGGCACAGATACGCAGTATTTT. Translating it yields CASSIAGGTDTQYF. Variable domain in full (rest from reference TRBV5-1 and TRBJ2-3): KAGVTQTPRYLIKTRGQQVTLSCSPISGHRSVSWYQQTPGQGLQFLFEYFSETQRNKGNFPGRFSGRQFSNSRSEMNVSTLELGDSALYLCASSIAGGTDTQYFGPGTRLTVL.

This clonotype was detected a few times. V is TRBV20-1 and J is TRBJ2-5; TRBD2 aligns across 7 bases. Trimming removed 0 bases from V and 0 bases from J; junction bases left unmatched: 10. Germline CDR1 reads DFQATT; CDR2 reads SNEGSKA (reference sequence). The CDR3 consists of 17 residues. Here the CDR3 reads CSARDVRGGAYQETQYF. The DNA for the CDR3 is TGCAGTGCTAGAGATGTGCGCGGGGGAGCGTACCAAGAGACCCAGTACTTC.

This clonotype was counted a few times. The V and J genes are TRBV6-2 or TRBV6-3 and TRBJ1-5; 9 bases line up with TRBD1. CDR1 is MNHEY and CDR2 is SVGEGT in the germline V gene. The CDR3 covers 18 residues. V gave up 7 bases and J gave up 0 bases; unmatched junction bases: 13. The CDR3 DNA follows: TGTGCCAGCACCGCGGACAGGGGCCGCGAATATAGCAATCAGCCCCAGCATTTT. It is translated as CASTADRGREYSNQPQHF.

The genes are TRBV21-1 and TRBJ1-5; TRBD1, the table's D call, was not compared with the DNA. TRBV21-1 is shown as a pseudogene. The CDR3 consists of 21 residues. As DNA, the CDR3 is TGTGCCAGCAGCAAAGCTCGGGGACGGACGCACCGATTCTATAGCAATCAGCCCCAGCATTTT. This encodes CASSKARGRTHRFYSNQPQHF.

In regard to this clonotype: A read error may explain this, as a much larger clone is one base away. The V call is TRBV10-3, the J call TRBJ2-1; no clear D. CDR1 and CDR2 (germline): ENHRY, SYGVKD. This CDR3 is built from 11 residues. V lost 6 bases to trimming and J lost 8 bases, with 8 bases between them. DNA of the CDR3: TGTGCCATCAGGGCCGGTGATGAGCAGTTCTTC. It yields the protein CAIRAGDEQFF.

J is TRBJ2-5 and V is TRBV11-2, with D maybe TRBD2 (6 bases). Germline CDR1 SGHAT, CDR2 FQNNGV. Trimming took 7 bases from V and 7 from J, leaving 16 bases between them. The CDR3 is made up of 13 amino acids. CDR3 residues: CASTQGFGGTQYF. The CDR3, as DNA: TGTGCCAGCACCCAGGGCTTCGGGGGGACCCAGTACTTC.

About this clonotype itself: One end of the junction varies from germline; a read error may be responsible. V usage is TRBV29-1 and J usage is TRBJ1-5; TRBD1 matches 9 bases. CDR1 SQVTM and CDR2 ANQGSEA come from the germline V gene. This CDR3 is 12 amino acids long. CDR3 nucleotide sequence: TGTAGCGGTCCGGGACAGGGTGGGCCCCAGCATTTT. Amino acid sequence: CSGPGQGGPQHF.

At least ten counts were recorded for this clonotype. This chain joins TRBV12-3 or TRBV12-4 and TRBJ1-2, with D possibly TRBD1 on 5 matching bases. The CDR3 has 12 residues. Trimming took off 6 bases at V and 6 bases at J, with 11 bases between the two ends. CDR3 nucleotides: TGTGCCAGCAGAGGGACGGGTGATGGCTACACCTTC. It specifies CASRGTGDGYTF.

This clonotype came up a few times. The chain recombines TRBV20-1 with TRBJ1-2, with unresolved D. Per the germline V gene, CDR1 is DFQATT and CDR2 is SNEGSKA (reference sequence). The CDR3 sequence is 12 residues long. Deletions cut 3 bases from V and 10 bases from J, with 15 bases between. CDR3 sequence: CSASRSQADYTF. The CDR3 DNA reads TGCAGTGCTAGTAGGAGTCAGGCAGACTACACCTTC.

This clonotype has a count of ten or more. The chain has TRBV6-2 or TRBV6-3 and TRBJ1-6; D call uncertain. CDR3 length: 15 amino acids. V was cut by 0 bases and J by 7 bases, with 10 bases left in between. CDR1 is MNHEY, CDR2 SVGEGT, per germline. The CDR3 DNA is TGTGCCAGCAGTTACTCGACCCGGACGAATTCACCCCTCCACTTT. This translates into CASSYSTRTNSPLHF.

As to this clonotype: At one end the junction does not follow the germline gene, possibly because of a read error. The CDR3 sequence is CSVEGVPDGDTQYF. The DNA for the CDR3 is TGCAGCGTTGAAGGTGTCCCGGACGGCGATACACAGTATTTT. The V call is TRBV29-1, the J call TRBJ2-3, with D unresolved. Germline values: CDR1 SQVTM, CDR2 ANQGSEA. This CDR3 has 14 residues.

V gene TRBV7-9 combines with J gene TRBJ1-2; unclear D gene. V lost 0 bases, J lost 5 bases, and 13 bases lay in between. The CDR3 runs 15 residues. The germline gives CDR1 SEHNR, CDR2 FQNEAQ (reference sequence). As DNA, the CDR3 is TGTGCCAGCAGCTTAGCGCTTCCGGGGAATTATGGCTACACCTTC. It encodes CASSLALPGNYGYTF.

The chain carries TRBV12-5 and TRBJ2-3; D gene ambiguous. Trimming pared 1 base from V and 4 bases from J, leaving 9 bases between. Germline V gives CDR1 LGHNT, CDR2 FRNRAP. The CDR3 has 14 amino acids. The CDR3 DNA sequence: TGTGCTAGTGGTTTGGCCTCGACGCCAGATACGCAGTATTTT. Translated, it gives CASGLASTPDTQYF.

The table lists this clonotype with a few counts. V is TRBV27 and J is TRBJ2-6, with TRBD1 matching over 8 bases. The V gene end was trimmed by 6 bases and the J gene end by 4 bases; junction bases not matched to a gene: 11. This CDR3 contains 17 residues. CDR1 is MNHEY, CDR2 SMNVEV, per germline (reference sequence). The chain's CDR3 is CASSKLDRAAGANVLTF. DNA of the CDR3: TGTGCCAGCAGCAAACTGGACAGGGCGGCCGGGGCCAACGTCCTGACTTTC.

This chain links TRBV6-5 with TRBJ2-5; 8 bases map to TRBD1. J was trimmed by 8 bases and V by 4 bases; bases with no gene match: 9. The CDR3 runs to 14 residues. Germline CDR1 MNHEY, CDR2 SVGAGI. CDR3: CASSLRLTGVTQYF. The CDR3 nucleotides read TGTGCCAGCAGTTTGCGACTGACAGGGGTAACCCAGTACTTC.

In this sample, this clonotype turned up a few times. The V and J genes are TRBV5-1 and TRBJ1-5; possible D gene TRBD1, 5 bases. The CDR3 spans 18 residues. The V end lost 2 bases, the J end lost 0 bases, and 18 bases lay between the germline ends. The germline V gene has CDR1 SGHRS and CDR2 YFSETQ. The CDR3 region is CASSLYGTDFVSNQPQHF. CDR3 bases: TGCGCCAGCAGCTTATATGGGACTGACTTTGTTAGCAATCAGCCCCAGCATTTT.

This clonotype showed up just once. The chain uses TRBV12-3 or TRBV12-4 and TRBJ2-1, with D unresolved. The ends were cut back, 0 bases at V and 6 bases at J, with 6 bases in the middle. CDR3 size: 13 residues. The CDR3 region is CASSLAATNEQFF. CDR3 nucleotide sequence: TGTGCCAGCAGTTTAGCAGCGACCAATGAGCAGTTCTTC.

Concerning this clonotype itself: One end of the junction does not line up with germline, which may come from a read error. In DNA, the CDR3 is TGCGCCAGCGGCTTTGGTAATGAGCAGTTCTTC. This gives the protein CASGFGNEQFF. This sequence joins TRBV5-1 and TRBJ2-1; D uncertain. CDR3 length equals 11 residues. Germline V gene lookup returns CDR1 SGHRS and CDR2 YFSETQ.

This clonotype appeared a few times. The chain recombines TRBV20-1 with TRBJ1-5, with TRBD1 matching over 8 bases. The germline V gene has CDR1 DFQATT and CDR2 SNEGSKA (reference sequence). This CDR3 spans 14 amino acids. V was clipped by 2 bases and J by 3 bases; unmatched bases: 3. DNA for the CDR3: TGCAGTGCTAGACAGGGGGCGGACAATCAGCCCCAGCATTTT. Amino acid sequence: CSARQGADNQPQHF.

This clonotype turned up a few times. The CDR3 DNA follows: TGTGCCAGCAGCGTAGAAGGGGGAAGCTACACCTTC. Encoded protein: CASSVEGGSYTF. The chain couples TRBV9 to TRBJ1-2; maybe TRBD1 (6 bases). Trimming shortened V by 0 bases and J by 9 bases, and 9 bases separated the two germline ends. The CDR3 extends over 12 amino acids. Germline V gene lookup returns CDR1 SGDLS and CDR2 YYNGEE.